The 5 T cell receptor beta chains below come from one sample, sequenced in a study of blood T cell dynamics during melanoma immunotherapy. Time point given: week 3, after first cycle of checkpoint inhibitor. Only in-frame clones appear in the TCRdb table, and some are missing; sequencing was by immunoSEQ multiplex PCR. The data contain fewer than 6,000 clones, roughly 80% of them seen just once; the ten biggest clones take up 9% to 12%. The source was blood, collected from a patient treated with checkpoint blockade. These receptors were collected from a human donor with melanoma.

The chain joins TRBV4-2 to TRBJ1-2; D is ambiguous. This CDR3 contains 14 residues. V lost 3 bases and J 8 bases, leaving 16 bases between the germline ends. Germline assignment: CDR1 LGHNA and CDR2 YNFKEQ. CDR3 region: CASSQVDRLGGYTF. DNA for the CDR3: TGTGCCAGCAGCCAGGTCGACCGGCTAGGGGGCTACACCTTC.

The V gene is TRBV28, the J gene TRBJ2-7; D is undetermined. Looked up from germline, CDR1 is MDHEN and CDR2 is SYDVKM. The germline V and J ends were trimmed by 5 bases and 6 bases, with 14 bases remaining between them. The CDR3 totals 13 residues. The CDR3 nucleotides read TGTGCCAGCAGTCTAACTTCCCCTCGCGAGCAGTACTTC. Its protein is CASSLTSPREQYF.

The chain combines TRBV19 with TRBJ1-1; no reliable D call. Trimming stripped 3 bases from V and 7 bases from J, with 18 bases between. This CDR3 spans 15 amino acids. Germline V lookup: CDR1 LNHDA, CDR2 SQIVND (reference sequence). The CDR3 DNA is TGTGCCAGTAGTATTCTCCCCGGTCAGGTAGGTGAAGCTTTCTTT. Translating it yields CASSILPGQVGEAFF.

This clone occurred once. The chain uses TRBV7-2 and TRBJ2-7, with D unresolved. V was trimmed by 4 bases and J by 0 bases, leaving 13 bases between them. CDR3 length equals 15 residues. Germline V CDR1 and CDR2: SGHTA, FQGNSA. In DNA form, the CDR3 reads TGTGCCAGCAGCTCCCGATTTCCCAGCTCCTACGAGCAGTACTTC. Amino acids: CASSSRFPSSYEQYF.

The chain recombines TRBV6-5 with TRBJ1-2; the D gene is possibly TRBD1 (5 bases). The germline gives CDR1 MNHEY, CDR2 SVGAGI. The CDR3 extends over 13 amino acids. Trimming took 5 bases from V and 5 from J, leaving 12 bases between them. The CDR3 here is CASSPRQFYGYTF. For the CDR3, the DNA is TGTGCCAGCAGTCCCCGACAGTTTTATGGCTACACCTTC.